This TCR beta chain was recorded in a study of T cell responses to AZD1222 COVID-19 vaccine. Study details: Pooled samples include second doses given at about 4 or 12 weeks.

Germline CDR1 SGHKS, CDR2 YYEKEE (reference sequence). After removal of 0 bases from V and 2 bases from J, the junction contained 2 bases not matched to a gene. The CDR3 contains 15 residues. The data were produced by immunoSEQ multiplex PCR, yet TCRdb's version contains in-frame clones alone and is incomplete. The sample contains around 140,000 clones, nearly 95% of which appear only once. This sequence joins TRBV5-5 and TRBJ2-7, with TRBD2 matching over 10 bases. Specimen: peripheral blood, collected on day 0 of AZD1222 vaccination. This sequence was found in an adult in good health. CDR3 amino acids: CASSLELAGPYEQYF. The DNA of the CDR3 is TGTGCCAGCAGCTTGGAACTAGCGGGACCCTACGAGCAGTACTTC.